This T cell receptor (beta chain) was recorded in a study of cytomegalovirus exposure and HLA in healthy donors (dated by TCRdb to 2016 to 2017). With regard to the full study: The 550 to 750 repertoires of the first cohort and the 95 to 150 validation repertoires were produced on the same platform, according to a later analysis. The study aimed to test whether signatures of past pathogen exposure could be identified by cataloging public T cell receptors. Along with the approximately 600-subject first cohort, a separate validation cohort of roughly 110 different subjects was used. To predict cytomegalovirus infection status, the study combined high-throughput TCR immunosequencing, statistical association of individual TCRs with disease status, and machine learning. Results and caveats for the whole study, not just this receptor: Most TCR sequences were observed very rarely across donors, whereas some public TCRs were present in many individuals. A later analysis lacked HLA typing for the validation cohort, so it scored co-occurrence in that cohort across all 120 repertoires. In a later analysis, TCRs clustered in the first cohort were found to also tend to co-occur in the 130 or so validation repertoires, with 85% to 95% of cluster scores above 0. A total of 150 or so TCR beta chains were listed by the study as associated with cytomegalovirus. Cytomegalovirus status was reported to be diagnosed by the classifier with high specificity and sensitivity in both the original and validation cohorts. In vitro tests confirmed that three of the cytomegalovirus-associated TCR beta chains recognize cytomegalovirus antigens. The authors suggested that the approach could potentially be extended to other disease states and immunological phenotypes.

In the case of this clone: Its antigen is not yet known. Base qualities are not provided; no much larger clone lies one nucleotide away.

The donors were included in the validation cohort of over a hundred subjects, a group kept apart from the roughly 670-subject first cohort. Via the germline V gene, CDR1 is MGHDK and CDR2 SYGVNS. The trim is 6 bases for V and 0 bases for J, with a gap of 18 bases between the germline ends. The CDR3 spans 17 residues, from the cysteine through the phenylalanine. Here the CDR3 DNA is all that survives: 51 bases in frame from base 1. Receptor libraries were prepared by the immunoSEQ multiplex PCR assay. The paper's data handling went like this. A statistical classification framework was developed to diagnose cytomegalovirus status using the catalog of TCR beta chain sequences. TCRdb provides this immuneACCESS table in a form limited to in-frame rearrangements. Some clones are lacking; in checked studies, under half of them reflect an unresolved V gene, and why the rest are absent is not known. From that table come the V and J calls and clone size; the DNA was used to work out D and trimming. The sample has over 150,000 clones on record, 86% of them singletons. Under 25% of the sample comes from the top ten.

Specimen: PBMCs. This clonotype originated in a man in his late teens or twenties in good health and CMV-seropositive. Recombination linked TRBV25-1 to TRBJ2-1, and TRBD2 may be the D gene, going by 6 matching bases. The bases are TGTGCCAGCAGAGTCACCTTAGCGGCTAGCTCCTACAATGAGCAGTTCTTC. It is translated as CASRVTLAASSYNEQFF.